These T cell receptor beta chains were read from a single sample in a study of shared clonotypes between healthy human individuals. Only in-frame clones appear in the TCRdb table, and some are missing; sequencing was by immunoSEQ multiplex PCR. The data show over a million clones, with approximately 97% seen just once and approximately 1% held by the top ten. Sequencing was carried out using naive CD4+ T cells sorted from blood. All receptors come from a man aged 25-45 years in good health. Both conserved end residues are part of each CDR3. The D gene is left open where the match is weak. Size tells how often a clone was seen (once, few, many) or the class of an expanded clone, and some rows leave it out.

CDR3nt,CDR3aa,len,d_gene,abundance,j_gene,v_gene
TGTGCCAGCAGTTGGGCGGGAGTGGGTAGAGTGGATGAGCAGTTCTTC,CASSWAGVGRVDEQFF,16,TRBD2,-,TRBJ2-1,TRBV6-5
TGTGCCTGGAGCGACAAACCACGTTGGGGGCGGTCTAACTATGGCTACACCTTC,CAWSDKPRWGRSNYGYTF,18,-,-,TRBJ1-2,TRBV30
TGTGCCAGCACGACAGGCTCGGGTTCACCCCTCCACTTT,CASTTGSGSPLHF,13,-,-,TRBJ1-6,TRBV7-9
TGTGCCAGCAGTCCCTATCGCCGCTATGGCTACACCTTC,CASSPYRRYGYTF,13,-,-,TRBJ1-2,TRBV28
TGTGCCAGTAGTCCCCTAGCGGGAGGTGGCGGGGAGCTGTTTTTT,CASSPLAGGGGELFF,15,TRBD2,-,TRBJ2-2,TRBV19
TGTGCCAGCTCATCTTCCGCCTCCTACAATGAGCAGTTCTTC,CASSSSASYNEQFF,14,-,-,TRBJ2-1,TRBV18
TGCGCCAGCAGCCCGGACAGAAACACCTACAATGAGCAGTTCTTC,CASSPDRNTYNEQFF,15,-,-,TRBJ2-1,TRBV5-1
TGTGCCAGCTCACCCCGGGACAGGAGCTCCTACGAGCAGTACTTC,CASSPRDRSSYEQYF,15,TRBD1,-,TRBJ2-7,TRBV18
TGCAGCGTTGAAACCCGACTTAGCACAGATACGCAGTATTTT,CSVETRLSTDTQYF,14,-,-,TRBJ2-3,TRBV29-1
TGCGCCAGCAGCAGTCTGGGGAAGGGAGGAGGGGCGACGCAGTATTTT,CASSSLGKGGGATQYF,16,-,-,TRBJ2-3,TRBV5-1
TGTGCCAGCAGCTTTGGGTGGTGGGACATGTCATCCTACGAGCAGTACTTC,CASSFGWWDMSSYEQYF,17,-,once,TRBJ2-7,TRBV5-5
TGTGCCAGCAGCTTAGGGGCGGGAGGGCTCTGGGAGCAGTACTTC,CASSLGAGGLWEQYF,15,TRBD2,-,TRBJ2-7,TRBV7-8
TGTGCCAGCAGCTTATCGGGTAGGCCAGATACGCAGTATTTT,CASSLSGRPDTQYF,14,-,-,TRBJ2-3,TRBV7-2
TGTGCCAGCAGTGAAACAGATAGCAATCAGCCCCAGCATTTT,CASSETDSNQPQHF,14,-,-,TRBJ1-5,TRBV6-1
TGTGCCAGCAGTTACTCCGGGACAGTGGGCGAAAAACTGTTTTTT,CASSYSGTVGEKLFF,15,TRBD1,-,TRBJ1-4,TRBV6-5
TGTGCCAGCAGTTCGGGGTATTCATCCTACGAGCAGTACTTC,CASSSGYSSYEQYF,14,-,-,TRBJ2-7,TRBV6-5
TGTGCCAGCAGCCACACCGGGAGGGGTGGCAATCAGCCCCAGCATTTT,CASSHTGRGGNQPQHF,16,-,-,TRBJ1-5,TRBV4-2
TGTGCCAGCTCGGGACAGATGAACACTGAAGCTTTCTTT,CASSGQMNTEAFF,13,TRBD1,-,TRBJ1-1,TRBV18
TGTGCCAGCAGGTCCTACAGGGTTCTCCTTGGGGAGCAGTACTTC,CASRSYRVLLGEQYF,15,-,-,TRBJ2-7,TRBV5-6
TGTGCCAGCAGCGTAGGACTAGCGGGAGGCACCGGGGAGCTGTTTTTT,CASSVGLAGGTGELFF,16,TRBD2,-,TRBJ2-2,TRBV9
TGTGCCAGCTCACCAAAACCAGCAGGGGGGTCCTATAATGAGCAGTTCTTC,CASSPKPAGGSYNEQFF,17,-,-,TRBJ2-1,TRBV18
TGTGCTAGTGGTTTGGTATTAGCGGGAGTACGCAATGAGCAGTTCTTC,CASGLVLAGVRNEQFF,16,TRBD2,once,TRBJ2-1,TRBV12-5
TGTGCCAGCTCACCACCGCCCGGGGCCAATCAGCCCCAGCATTTT,CASSPPPGANQPQHF,15,-,-,TRBJ1-5,TRBV18
TGTGCCAGCTCAGGCGGGATCATTCGCGATGAGCAGTTCTTC,CASSGGIIRDEQFF,14,-,-,TRBJ2-1,TRBV18
TGCGCCAGCAGCTTGGACAGGGCATCCTACGAGCAGTACTTC,CASSLDRASYEQYF,14,-,-,TRBJ2-7,TRBV5-1
TGCGCCAGCACCTGGGACAGTCACGAGCAGTACTTC,CASTWDSHEQYF,12,TRBD1,once,TRBJ2-7,TRBV5-1
TGTGCCAGCAGTCGGACAGGTTCTAACTATGGCTACACCTTC,CASSRTGSNYGYTF,14,TRBD1,-,TRBJ1-2,TRBV27
TGTGCCAGCAGTTTACCTGCGGGAGGGACCTACGAGCAGTACTTC,CASSLPAGGTYEQYF,15,TRBD2,-,TRBJ2-7,TRBV28
TGTGCCAGCAGCTTAAGAACAGGGAGGCGCGGCTACACCTTC,CASSLRTGRRGYTF,14,-,-,TRBJ1-2,TRBV13
TGCAGCGTTAGACCAGGGACGGGGGAGAACACTGAAGCTTTCTTT,CSVRPGTGENTEAFF,15,-,-,TRBJ1-1,TRBV29-1
TGTGCCAGCAGCCGACCCGCGTACAATGAGCAGTTCTTC,CASSRPAYNEQFF,13,-,-,TRBJ2-1,TRBV28
TGTGCCAGCAGTTGGACAGGGGCGCAGAATCAGCCCCAGCATTTT,CASSWTGAQNQPQHF,15,TRBD1,-,TRBJ1-5,TRBV6-1
TGTGCCACCCTACCAGGGACAGGATACAATGAGCAGTTCTTC,CATLPGTGYNEQFF,14,TRBD1,-,TRBJ2-1,TRBV19
TGTGCCAGCACCCCTCCGGGACCAAGTGACTATGGCTACACCTTC,CASTPPGPSDYGYTF,15,-,-,TRBJ1-2,TRBV28
TGCGCCAGCAGCTCGAACATGGACTACCGAAGCACAGATACGCAGTATTTT,CASSSNMDYRSTDTQYF,17,-,once,TRBJ2-3,TRBV5-1
TGTGCCAGCAGCTTAGTCGGCATAGATACGCAGTATTTT,CASSLVGIDTQYF,13,-,-,TRBJ2-3,TRBV7-9
TGCGCCAGCAGCCAAGGCCTATTACAGATGAACACTGAAGCTTTCTTT,CASSQGLLQMNTEAFF,16,-,-,TRBJ1-1,TRBV4-1
TGTGCCAGCAGCGCCCCGGGACAGGGCTATTGGGAAGCTTTCTTT,CASSAPGQGYWEAFF,15,TRBD1,-,TRBJ1-1,TRBV9
TGTGCCAGCAGACGACAGTCCTCCTATGGCTACACCTTC,CASRRQSSYGYTF,13,-,once,TRBJ1-2,TRBV5-4